The subject of this entry is one T cell receptor (beta chain). This specimen belongs to a study of shared T cell receptors in the human thymus. Method: immunoSEQ multiplex PCR; TCRdb's copy keeps in-frame clones and lacks some. The sample includes hundreds of thousands of clones, 70% to 90% of them seen just once. The CDR3 consists of 16 residues. After removal of 5 bases from V and 5 bases from J, the junction contained 9 bases not matched to a gene. CDR1 is LNHDA and CDR2 is SQIVND in the germline V gene (reference sequence). This sample also appeared in a second study, on human thymus T cells. This second study says: Resections that were taken during corrective heart surgery supplied the thymus tissue. Thymic and blood repertoires appeared to show biased V and J gene usage. In unrelated individuals, thymic repertoires overlapped highly, according to related research.

What was sequenced was thymocytes. The chain is built from TRBV19 and TRBJ2-7; 13 positions match TRBD2. The source of this sequence is a boy under three years old with a congenital heart defect. CDR3 sequence (DNA): TGTGCCAGTAGTCCCCACCGGACTAGCGGGAGCGACGAGCAGTACTTC. Its protein product is CASSPHRTSGSDEQYF.